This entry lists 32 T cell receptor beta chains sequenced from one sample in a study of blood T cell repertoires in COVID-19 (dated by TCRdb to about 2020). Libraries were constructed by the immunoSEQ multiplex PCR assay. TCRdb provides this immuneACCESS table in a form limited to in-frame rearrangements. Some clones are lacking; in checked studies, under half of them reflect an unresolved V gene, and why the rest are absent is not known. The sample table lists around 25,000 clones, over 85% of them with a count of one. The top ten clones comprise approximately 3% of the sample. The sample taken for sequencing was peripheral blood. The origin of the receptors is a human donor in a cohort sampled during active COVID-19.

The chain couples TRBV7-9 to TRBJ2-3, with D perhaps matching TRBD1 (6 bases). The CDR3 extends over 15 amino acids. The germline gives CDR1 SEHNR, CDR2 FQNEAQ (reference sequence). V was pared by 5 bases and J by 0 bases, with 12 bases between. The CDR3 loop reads CASSTRGGSTDTQYF. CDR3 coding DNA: TGTGCCAGCAGCACACGAGGGGGAAGCACAGATACGCAGTATTTT.

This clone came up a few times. The CDR3 region has the DNA TGTGCCAGCAGCTTAGCAGGACTAGCGGGCGGTAGTACCGGGGAGCTGTTTTTT. It translates to CASSLAGLAGGSTGELFF. The gene calls are TRBV7-9 and TRBJ2-2; TRBD2 aligns across 11 bases. With V trimmed by 0 bases and J by 5 bases, 8 bases remained unmatched. Looked up from germline, CDR1 is SEHNR and CDR2 is FQNEAQ (reference sequence). The length of the CDR3 is 18 residues.

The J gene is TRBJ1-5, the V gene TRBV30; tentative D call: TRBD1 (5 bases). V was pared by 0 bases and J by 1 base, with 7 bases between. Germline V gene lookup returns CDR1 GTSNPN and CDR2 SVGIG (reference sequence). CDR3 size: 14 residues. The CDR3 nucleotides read TGTGCCTGGAGTGTAGGGGCAAGCAATCAGCCCCAGCATTTT. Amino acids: CAWSVGASNQPQHF.

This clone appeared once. CDR3 DNA: TGTGCCAGCAGTTTTGCGGGGACGGGCGATTCACCCCTCCACTTT. Translating it yields CASSFAGTGDSPLHF. The J gene is TRBJ1-6, the V gene TRBV28, with D possibly matching TRBD1 (5 bases). This CDR3 has 15 amino acids. V gave up 3 bases and J gave up 8 bases, with 14 bases separating them. The germline gives CDR1 MDHEN, CDR2 SYDVKM.

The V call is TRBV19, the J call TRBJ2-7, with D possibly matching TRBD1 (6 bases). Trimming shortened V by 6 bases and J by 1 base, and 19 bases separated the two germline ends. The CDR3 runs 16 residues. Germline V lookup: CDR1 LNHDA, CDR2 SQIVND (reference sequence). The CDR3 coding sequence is TGTGCCAGTAGCAATCCCGGACAGAAGAATTCCTACGAGCAGTACTTC. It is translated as CASSNPGQKNSYEQYF.

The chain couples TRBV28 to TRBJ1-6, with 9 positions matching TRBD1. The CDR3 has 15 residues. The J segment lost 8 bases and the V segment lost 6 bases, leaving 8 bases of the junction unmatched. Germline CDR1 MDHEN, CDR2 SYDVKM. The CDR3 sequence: CASRLTGGTYSPLHF. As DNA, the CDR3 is TGTGCCAGCAGACTAACAGGGGGCACGTATTCACCCCTCCACTTT.

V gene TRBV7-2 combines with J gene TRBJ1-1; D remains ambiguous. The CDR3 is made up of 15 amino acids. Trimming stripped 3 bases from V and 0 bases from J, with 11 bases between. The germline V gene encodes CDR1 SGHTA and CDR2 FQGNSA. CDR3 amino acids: CASSLRRYLNTEAFF. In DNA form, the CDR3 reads TGTGCCAGCAGCTTGCGTCGTTACCTGAACACTGAAGCTTTCTTT. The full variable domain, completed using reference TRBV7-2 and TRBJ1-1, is GAGVSQSPSNKVTEKGKDVELRCDPISGHTALYWYRQSLGQGLEFLIYFQGNSAPDKSGLPSDRFSAERTGGSVSTLTIQRTQQEDSAVYLCASSLRRYLNTEAFFGQGTRLTVV.

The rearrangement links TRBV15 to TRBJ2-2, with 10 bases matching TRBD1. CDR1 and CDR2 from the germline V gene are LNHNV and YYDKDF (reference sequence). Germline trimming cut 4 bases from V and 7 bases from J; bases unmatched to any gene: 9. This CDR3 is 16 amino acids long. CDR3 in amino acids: CATSNDRGLNGGELFF. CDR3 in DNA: TGTGCCACCAGCAATGACAGGGGGCTAAATGGCGGGGAGCTGTTTTTT.

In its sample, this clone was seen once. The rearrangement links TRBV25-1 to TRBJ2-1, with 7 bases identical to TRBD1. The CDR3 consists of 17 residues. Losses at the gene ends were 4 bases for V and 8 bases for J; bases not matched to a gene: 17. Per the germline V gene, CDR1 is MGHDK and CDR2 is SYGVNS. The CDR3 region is CASSGRQGWDWLDEQFF. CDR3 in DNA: TGTGCCAGCAGTGGCAGACAGGGTTGGGATTGGTTGGATGAGCAGTTCTTC.

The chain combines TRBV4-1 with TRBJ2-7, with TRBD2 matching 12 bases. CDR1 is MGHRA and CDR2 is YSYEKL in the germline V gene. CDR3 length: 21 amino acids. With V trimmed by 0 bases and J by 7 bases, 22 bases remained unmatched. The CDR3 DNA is TGCGCCAGCAGCCAAGATGTTTGGTATGGGCTAGCGGGAGGGTATGGTCCGGAGCAGTACTTC. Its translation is CASSQDVWYGLAGGYGPEQYF.

CDR3 sequence: CASNQGPSTYEQYF. The DNA of the CDR3 is TGTGCCAGCAACCAGGGTCCTTCAACCTACGAGCAGTACTTC. This chain uses TRBV28 with TRBJ2-7; tentatively, D is TRBD1 (5 bases). Trimming took 7 bases from V and 2 from J, leaving 15 bases between them. Germline lookup yields CDR1 MDHEN and CDR2 SYDVKM. The CDR3 is 14 residues long.

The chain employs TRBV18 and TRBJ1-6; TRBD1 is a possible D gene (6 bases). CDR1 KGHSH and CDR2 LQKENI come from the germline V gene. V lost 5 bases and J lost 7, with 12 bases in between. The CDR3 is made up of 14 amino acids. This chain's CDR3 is CASSTGTPNSPLHF. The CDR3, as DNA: TGTGCCAGCTCAACCGGGACACCCAATTCACCCCTCCACTTT.

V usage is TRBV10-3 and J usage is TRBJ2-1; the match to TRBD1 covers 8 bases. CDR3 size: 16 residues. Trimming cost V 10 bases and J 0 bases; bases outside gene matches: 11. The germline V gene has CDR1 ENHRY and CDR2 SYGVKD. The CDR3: CATEGTTGGSYNEQFF. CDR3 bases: TGTGCCACCGAGGGAACTACAGGGGGCTCCTACAATGAGCAGTTCTTC.

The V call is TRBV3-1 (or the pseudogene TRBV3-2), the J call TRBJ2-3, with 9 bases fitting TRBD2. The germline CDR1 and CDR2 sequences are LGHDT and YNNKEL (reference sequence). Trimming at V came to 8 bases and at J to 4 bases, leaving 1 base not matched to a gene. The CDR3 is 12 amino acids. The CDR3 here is CASAGGADTQYF. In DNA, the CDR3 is TGTGCCAGCGCGGGGGGGGCAGATACGCAGTATTTT.

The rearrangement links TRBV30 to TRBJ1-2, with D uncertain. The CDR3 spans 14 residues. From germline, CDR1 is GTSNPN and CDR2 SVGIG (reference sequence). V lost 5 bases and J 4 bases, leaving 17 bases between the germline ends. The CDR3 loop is CAWVSVSEVYGYTF. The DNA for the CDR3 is TGTGCCTGGGTCAGCGTTTCGGAGGTCTATGGCTACACCTTC.

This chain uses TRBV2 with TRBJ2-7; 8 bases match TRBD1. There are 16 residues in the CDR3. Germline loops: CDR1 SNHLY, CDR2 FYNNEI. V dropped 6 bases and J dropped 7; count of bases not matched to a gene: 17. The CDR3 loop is CASRRTGSGPLWEQYF. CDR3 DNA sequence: TGTGCCAGCAGAAGGACAGGGAGCGGACCCCTGTGGGAGCAGTACTTC.

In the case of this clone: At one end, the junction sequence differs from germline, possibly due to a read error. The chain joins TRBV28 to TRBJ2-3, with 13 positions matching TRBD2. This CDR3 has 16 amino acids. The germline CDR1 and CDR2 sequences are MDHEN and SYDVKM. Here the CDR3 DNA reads TGTGCCAGCAGTCTATGGACTAGCGGGAGCTCAGATACGCAGTATTTT. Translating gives CASSLWTSGSSDTQYF.

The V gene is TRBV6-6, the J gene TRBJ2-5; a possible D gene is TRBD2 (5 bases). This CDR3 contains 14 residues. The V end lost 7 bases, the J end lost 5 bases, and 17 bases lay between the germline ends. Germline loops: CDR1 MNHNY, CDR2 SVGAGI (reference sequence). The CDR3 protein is CASNDLVRGETQYF. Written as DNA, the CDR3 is TGTGCCAGCAACGACCTTGTGCGCGGGGAGACCCAGTACTTC.

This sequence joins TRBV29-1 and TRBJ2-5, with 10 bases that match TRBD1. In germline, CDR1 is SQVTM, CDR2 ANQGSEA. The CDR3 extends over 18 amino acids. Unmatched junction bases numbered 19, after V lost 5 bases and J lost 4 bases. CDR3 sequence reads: CSVFYPGQGIPGGETQYF. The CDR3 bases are TGCAGCGTTTTCTATCCGGGACAGGGGATTCCCGGAGGAGAGACCCAGTACTTC.

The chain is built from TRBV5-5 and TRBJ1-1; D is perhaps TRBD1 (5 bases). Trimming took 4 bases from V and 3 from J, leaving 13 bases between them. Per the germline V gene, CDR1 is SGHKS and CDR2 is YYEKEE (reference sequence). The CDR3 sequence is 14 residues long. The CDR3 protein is CASSLTDQYTEAFF. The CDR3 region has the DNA TGTGCCAGCAGCCTGACAGACCAGTACACTGAAGCTTTCTTT.

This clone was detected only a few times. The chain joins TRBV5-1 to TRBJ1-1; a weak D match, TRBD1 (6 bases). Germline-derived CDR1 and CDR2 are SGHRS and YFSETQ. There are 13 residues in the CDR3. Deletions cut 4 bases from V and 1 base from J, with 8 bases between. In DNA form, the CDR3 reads TGCGCCAGCAGCATGACAGGGAACACTGAAGCTTTCTTT. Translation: CASSMTGNTEAFF. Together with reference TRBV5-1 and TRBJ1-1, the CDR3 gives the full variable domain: KAGVTQTPRYLIKTRGQQVTLSCSPISGHRSVSWYQQTPGQGLQFLFEYFSETQRNKGNFPGRFSGRQFSNSRSEMNVSTLELGDSALYLCASSMTGNTEAFFGQGTRLTVV.

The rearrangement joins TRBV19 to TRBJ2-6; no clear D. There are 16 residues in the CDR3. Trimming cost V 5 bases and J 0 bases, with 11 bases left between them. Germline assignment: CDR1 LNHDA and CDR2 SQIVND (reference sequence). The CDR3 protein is CASSSTRDSGANVLTF. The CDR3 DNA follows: TGTGCCAGTAGTTCGACTCGAGACTCTGGGGCCAACGTCCTGACTTTC.

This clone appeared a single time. The CDR3 loop is CASSQDQVAGNTIYF. CDR3 coding DNA: TGCGCCAGCAGCCAAGATCAGGTAGCTGGAAACACCATATATTTT. The chain couples TRBV4-1 to TRBJ1-3; D is unresolved. Deletions cut 0 bases from V and 2 bases from J, with 8 bases between. The CDR3 spans 15 residues. CDR1 is MGHRA, CDR2 YSYEKL, per germline.

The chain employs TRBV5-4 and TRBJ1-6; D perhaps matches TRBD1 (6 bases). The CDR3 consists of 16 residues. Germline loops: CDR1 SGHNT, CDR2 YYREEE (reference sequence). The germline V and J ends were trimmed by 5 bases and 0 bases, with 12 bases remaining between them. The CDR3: CASSRTANSYNSPLHF. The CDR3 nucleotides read TGTGCCAGCAGTAGGACAGCAAACTCCTATAATTCACCCCTCCACTTT.

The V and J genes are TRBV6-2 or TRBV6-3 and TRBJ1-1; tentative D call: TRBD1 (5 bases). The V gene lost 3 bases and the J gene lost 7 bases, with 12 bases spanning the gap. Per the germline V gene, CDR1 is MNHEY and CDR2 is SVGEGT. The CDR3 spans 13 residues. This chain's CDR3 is CASSYNAGGEAFF. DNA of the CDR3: TGTGCCAGCAGTTATAACGCGGGGGGTGAAGCTTTCTTT.

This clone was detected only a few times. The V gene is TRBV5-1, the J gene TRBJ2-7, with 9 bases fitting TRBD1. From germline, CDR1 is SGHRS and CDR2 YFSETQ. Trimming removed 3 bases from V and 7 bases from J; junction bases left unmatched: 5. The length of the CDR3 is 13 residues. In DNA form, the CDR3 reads TGCGCCAGCAGCTCCGGGACAGGGACTGAGCAGTACTTC. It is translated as CASSSGTGTEQYF.

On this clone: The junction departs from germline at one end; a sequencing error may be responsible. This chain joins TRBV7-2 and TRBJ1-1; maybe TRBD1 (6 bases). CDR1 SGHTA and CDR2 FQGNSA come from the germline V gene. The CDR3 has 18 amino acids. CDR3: CASSLGGGAWYRATEAFF. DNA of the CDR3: TGTGCCAGCAGTTTAGGGGGGGGAGCGTGGTACAGGGCCACTGAAGCTTTCTTT. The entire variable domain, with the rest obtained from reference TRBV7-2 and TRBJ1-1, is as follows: GAGVSQSPSNKVTEKGKDVELRCDPISGHTALYWYRQSLGQGLEFLIYFQGNSAPDKSGLPSDRFSAERTGGSVSTLTIQRTQQEDSAVYLCASSLGGGAWYRATEAFFGQGTRLTVV.

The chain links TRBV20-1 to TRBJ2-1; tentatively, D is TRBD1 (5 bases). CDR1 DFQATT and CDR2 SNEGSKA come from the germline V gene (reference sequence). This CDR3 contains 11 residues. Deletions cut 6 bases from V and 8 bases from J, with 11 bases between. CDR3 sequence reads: CSAPGFDEQFF. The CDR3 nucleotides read TGCAGTGCGCCAGGGTTCGATGAGCAGTTCTTC.

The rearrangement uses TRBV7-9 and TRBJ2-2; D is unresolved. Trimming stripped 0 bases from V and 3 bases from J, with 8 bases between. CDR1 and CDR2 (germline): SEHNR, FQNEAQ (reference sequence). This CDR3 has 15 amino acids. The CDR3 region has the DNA TGTGCCAGCAGCTTAGCCGACACCTACACCGGGGAGCTGTTTTTT. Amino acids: CASSLADTYTGELFF.

DNA for the CDR3: TGTGCCAGAAGCCGTGATAGCGTATCATCGTCTAACACAGATACGCAGTATTTT. As protein: CARSRDSVSSSNTDTQYF. V usage is TRBV5-3 and J usage is TRBJ2-3; possibly TRBD2 for D (5 bases). TRBV5-3 carries the ORF label, with uncertain function. Trimming left V 4 bases short and J 2 bases short, with 23 bases between. The CDR3 length is 18 residues.

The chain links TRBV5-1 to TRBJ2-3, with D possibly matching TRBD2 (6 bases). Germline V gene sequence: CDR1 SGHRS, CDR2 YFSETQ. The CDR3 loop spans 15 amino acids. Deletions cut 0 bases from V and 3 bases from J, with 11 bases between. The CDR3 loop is CASSLDGSLTDTQYF. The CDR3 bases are TGCGCCAGCAGCTTGGACGGGAGTTTAACAGATACGCAGTATTTT.

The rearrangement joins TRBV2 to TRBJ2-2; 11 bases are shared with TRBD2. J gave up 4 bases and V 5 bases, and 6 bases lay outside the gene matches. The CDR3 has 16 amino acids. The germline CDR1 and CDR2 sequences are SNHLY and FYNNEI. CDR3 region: CASSPTSGGSTGELFF. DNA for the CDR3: TGTGCCAGCAGTCCAACTAGCGGGGGAAGCACCGGGGAGCTGTTTTTT.